The T cell receptor (beta chain) under discussion was sequenced for a study of shared clonotypes between healthy human individuals. Looking at the study overall: Every donor yielded three CD4 naive, three CD4 memory, two CD8 naive and one CD8 memory plate.

Concerning this clone: Its antigen is currently unknown.

General study points: With few donors, the genetic and exposure-history diversity represented was limited. A generally larger estimated richness was seen in naive subsets than in memory subsets.

The protocol was immunoSEQ multiplex PCR, while the TCRdb copy is restricted to in-frame clones and leaves out a portion. The sample records under 1,900,000 clones, approximately 98.5% being singletons. The sequence derives from a man between 25 and 39 years old in good health. Sequences were obtained from naive CD4+ T cells sorted from blood. Stated subset: CD45RA+ positively selected.

DNA of the CDR3: TGCGCCAGCAGTGAGACAGGGCCTTCCTACGAGCAGTACTTC. Translated: CASSETGPSYEQYF. The V gene is TRBV10-2, the J gene TRBJ2-7; a weak D match, TRBD1 (6 bases). This CDR3 has 14 residues. V lost 2 bases, J lost 1 base, and 9 bases lay in between. Per the germline V gene, CDR1 is WSHSY and CDR2 is SAAADI.